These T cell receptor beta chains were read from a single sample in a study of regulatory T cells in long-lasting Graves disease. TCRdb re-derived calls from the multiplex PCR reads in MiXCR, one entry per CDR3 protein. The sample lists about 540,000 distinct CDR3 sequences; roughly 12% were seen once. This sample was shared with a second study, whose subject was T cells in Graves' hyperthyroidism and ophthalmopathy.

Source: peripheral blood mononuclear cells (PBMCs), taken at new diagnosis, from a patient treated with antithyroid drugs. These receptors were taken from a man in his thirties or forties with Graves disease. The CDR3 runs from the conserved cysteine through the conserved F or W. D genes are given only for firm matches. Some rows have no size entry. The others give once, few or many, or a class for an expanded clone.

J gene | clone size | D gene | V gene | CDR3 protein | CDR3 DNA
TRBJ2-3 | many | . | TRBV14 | CASSHSTPTYTDTQYF | TGTGCCAGCAGCCATTCAACACCGACTTACACAGATACGCAGTATTTT
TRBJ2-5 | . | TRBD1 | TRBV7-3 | CASSLWGQTPQETQYF | TGTGCCAGCAGCTTATGGGGACAGACACCCCAAGAGACCCAGTACTTC
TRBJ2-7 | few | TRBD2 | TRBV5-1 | CASSTTSSSYEQYF | TGCGCCAGCAGCACGACTAGCTCGTCCTACGAGCAGTACTTC
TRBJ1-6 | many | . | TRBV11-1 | CASSLDLRSPLHF | TGTGCCAGCAGCTTAGACCTGAGGTCACCCCTCCACTTT
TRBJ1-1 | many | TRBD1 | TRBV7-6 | CASSRYRGTEAFF | TGTGCCAGCAGCCGTTACAGGGGCACTGAAGCTTTCTTT
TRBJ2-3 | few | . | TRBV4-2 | CASTSGGDTDTQYF | TGTGCCAGCACTTCAGGGGGGGACACAGATACGCAGTATTTT
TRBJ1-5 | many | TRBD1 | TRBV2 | CASRVEGTANQPQHF | TGTGCCAGCAGAGTGGAGGGGACAGCCAATCAGCCCCAGCATTTT
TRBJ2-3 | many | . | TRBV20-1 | CSAQTGRRSSTDTQYF | TGCAGTGCCCAAACAGGGCGGAGATCTAGCACAGATACGCAGTATTTT
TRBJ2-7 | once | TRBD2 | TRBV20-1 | CSARKSGLAAYEQYF | TGCAGTGCTAGAAAGTCGGGACTAGCTGCCTACGAGCAGTACTTC
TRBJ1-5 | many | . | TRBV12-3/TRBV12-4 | CASSHDSNQPQHF | TGTGCCAGCAGCCATGATAGCAATCAGCCCCAGCATTTT
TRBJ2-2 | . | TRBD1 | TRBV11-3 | CASSAGQGAGELFF | TGTGCCAGCAGCGCGGGACAGGGGGCCGGGGAGCTGTTTTTT
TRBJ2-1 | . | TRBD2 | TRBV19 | CASSMIAGMGNEQFF | TGTGCCAGTAGTATGATAGCGGGAATGGGCAATGAGCAGTTCTTC
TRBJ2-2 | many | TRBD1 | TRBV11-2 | CASSAGTEQFTGELFF | TGTGCCAGCAGCGCCGGGACAGAGCAATTCACCGGGGAGCTGTTTTTT
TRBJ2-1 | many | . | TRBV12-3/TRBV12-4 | CASRSTDWALGEQFF | TGTGCCAGCCGCTCAACAGACTGGGCTTTGGGTGAGCAGTTCTTC
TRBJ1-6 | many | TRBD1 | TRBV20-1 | CSAMGQGAYNSPLHF | TGCAGTGCCATGGGACAGGGGGCCTATAATTCACCCCTCCACTTT
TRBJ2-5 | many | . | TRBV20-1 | CSARLAVRETQYF | TGCAGTGCTAGATTGGCGGTTAGGGAGACCCAGTACTTC
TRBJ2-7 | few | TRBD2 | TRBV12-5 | CASGGRGRVYEQYF | TGTGCTAGTGGGGGGAGGGGAAGAGTGTACGAGCAGTACTTC